This TCR beta chain was captured in a study of blood T cell repertoires in COVID-19. About the study: The analysed material was cDNA or gDNA that came from T cells, B-cell-depleted T cells, or PBMCs.

The CDR3 contains 15 residues. Trimming took 6 bases from V and 6 from J; bases not matched to a gene: 10. The germline V gene has CDR1 MNHNY and CDR2 SVGAGI (reference sequence). Sequencing was performed with immunoSEQ multiplex PCR; in TCRdb, only in-frame clones are kept and a portion is missing. The repertoire consists of a few hundred thousand clones, with about 80% occurring once and the leading ten covering about 9.6%. The receptor comes from a man aged 80 or over with acute or convalescent COVID-19. The sample was peripheral blood. The V and J genes are TRBV6-6 and TRBJ2-2; 7 bases line up with TRBD2. CDR3 protein: CASSHVRGVAGELFF. The CDR3 region has the DNA TGTGCCAGCAGCCACGTCCGGGGGGTCGCCGGGGAGCTGTTTTTT.